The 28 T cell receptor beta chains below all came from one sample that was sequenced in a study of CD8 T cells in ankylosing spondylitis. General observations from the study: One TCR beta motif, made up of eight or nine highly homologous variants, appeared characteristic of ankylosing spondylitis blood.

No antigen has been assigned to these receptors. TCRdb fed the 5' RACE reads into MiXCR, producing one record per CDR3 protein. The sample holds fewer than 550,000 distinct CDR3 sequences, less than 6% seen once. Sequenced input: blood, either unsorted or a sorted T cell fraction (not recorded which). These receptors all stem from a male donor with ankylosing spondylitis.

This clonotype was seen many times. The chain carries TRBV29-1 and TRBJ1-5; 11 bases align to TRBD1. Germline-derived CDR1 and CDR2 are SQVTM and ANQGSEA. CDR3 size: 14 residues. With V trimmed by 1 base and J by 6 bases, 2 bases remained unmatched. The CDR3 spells CSVEGGTGGQPQHF. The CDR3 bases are TGCAGCGTTGAAGGAGGGACAGGGGGTCAGCCCCAGCATTTT.

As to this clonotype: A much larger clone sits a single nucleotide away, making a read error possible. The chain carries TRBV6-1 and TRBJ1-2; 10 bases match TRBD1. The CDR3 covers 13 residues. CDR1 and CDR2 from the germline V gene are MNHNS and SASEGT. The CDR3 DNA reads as TGTGCCTGCAGTGGGACAGGGGTCTCGGGCTACACCTTC. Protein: CACSGTGVSGYTF.

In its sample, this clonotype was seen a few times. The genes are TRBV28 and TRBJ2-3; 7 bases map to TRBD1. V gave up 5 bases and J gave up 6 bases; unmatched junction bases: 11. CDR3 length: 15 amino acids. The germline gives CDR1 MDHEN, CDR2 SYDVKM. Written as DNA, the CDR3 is TGTGCCAGCAGTCAAGGGGGCCGAGGGTGGGATACGCAGTATTTT. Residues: CASSQGGRGWDTQYF.

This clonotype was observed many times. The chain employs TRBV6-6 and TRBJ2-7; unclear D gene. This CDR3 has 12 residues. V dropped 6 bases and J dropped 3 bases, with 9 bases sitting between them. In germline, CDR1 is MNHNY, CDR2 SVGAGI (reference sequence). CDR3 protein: CASSERVYEQYF. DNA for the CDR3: TGTGCCAGCAGCGAAAGGGTCTACGAGCAGTACTTC.

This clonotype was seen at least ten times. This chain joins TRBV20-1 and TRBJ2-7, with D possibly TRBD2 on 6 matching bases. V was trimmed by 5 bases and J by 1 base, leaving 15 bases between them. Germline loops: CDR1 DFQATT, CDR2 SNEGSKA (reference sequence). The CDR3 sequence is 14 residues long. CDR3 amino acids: CSALRLDQSYEQYF. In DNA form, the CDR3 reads TGCAGTGCTCTAAGACTAGACCAATCCTACGAGCAGTACTTC.

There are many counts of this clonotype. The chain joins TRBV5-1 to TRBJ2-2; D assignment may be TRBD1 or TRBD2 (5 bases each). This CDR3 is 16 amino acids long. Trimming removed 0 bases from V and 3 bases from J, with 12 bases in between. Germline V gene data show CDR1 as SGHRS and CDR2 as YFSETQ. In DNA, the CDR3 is TGCGCCAGCAGCTTGGTGCCTTTGGGGGACACCGGGGAGCTGTTTTTT. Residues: CASSLVPLGDTGELFF.

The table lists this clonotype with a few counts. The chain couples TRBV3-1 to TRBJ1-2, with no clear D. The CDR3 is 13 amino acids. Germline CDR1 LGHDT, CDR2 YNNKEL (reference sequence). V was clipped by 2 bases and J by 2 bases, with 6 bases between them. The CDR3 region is CASSQFGNYGYTF. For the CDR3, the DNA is TGTGCCAGCAGCCAATTTGGGAACTATGGCTACACCTTC. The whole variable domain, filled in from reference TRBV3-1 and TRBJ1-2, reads DTAVSQTPKYLVTQMGNDKSIKCEQNLGHDTMYWYKQDSKKFLKIMFSYNNKELIINETVPNRFSPKSPDKAHLNLHINSLELGDSAVYFCASSQFGNYGYTFGSGTRLTVV.

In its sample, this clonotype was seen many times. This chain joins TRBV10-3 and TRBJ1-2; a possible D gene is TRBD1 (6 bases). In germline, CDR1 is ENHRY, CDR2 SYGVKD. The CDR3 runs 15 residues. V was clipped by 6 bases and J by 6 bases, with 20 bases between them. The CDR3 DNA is TGTGCCATCAGCGACCGGGACATATATCACGATGGCTACACCTTC. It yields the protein CAISDRDIYHDGYTF.

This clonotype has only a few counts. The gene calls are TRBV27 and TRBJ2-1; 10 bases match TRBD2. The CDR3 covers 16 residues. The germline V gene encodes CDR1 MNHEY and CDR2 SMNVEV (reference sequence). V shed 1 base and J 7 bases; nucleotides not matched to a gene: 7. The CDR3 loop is CASSLLGASGRNEQFF. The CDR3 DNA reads TGTGCCAGCAGTTTATTGGGGGCTAGCGGGAGAAATGAGCAGTTCTTC.

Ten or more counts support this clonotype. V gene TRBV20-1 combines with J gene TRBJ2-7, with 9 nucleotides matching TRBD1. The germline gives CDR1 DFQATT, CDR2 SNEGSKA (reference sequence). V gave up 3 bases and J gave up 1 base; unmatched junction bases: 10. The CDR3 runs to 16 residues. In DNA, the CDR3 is TGCAGTGCTAGCCCGCCCGGGACAGGGCCTTCCTACGAGCAGTACTTC. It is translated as CSASPPGTGPSYEQYF.

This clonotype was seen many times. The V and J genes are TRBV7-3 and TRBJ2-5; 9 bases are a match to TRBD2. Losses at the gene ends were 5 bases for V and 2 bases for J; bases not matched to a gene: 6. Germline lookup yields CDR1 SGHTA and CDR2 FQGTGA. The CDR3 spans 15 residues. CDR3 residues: CASSLGLAPQETQYF. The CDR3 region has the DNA TGTGCCAGCAGCCTAGGACTAGCGCCTCAAGAGACCCAGTACTTC.

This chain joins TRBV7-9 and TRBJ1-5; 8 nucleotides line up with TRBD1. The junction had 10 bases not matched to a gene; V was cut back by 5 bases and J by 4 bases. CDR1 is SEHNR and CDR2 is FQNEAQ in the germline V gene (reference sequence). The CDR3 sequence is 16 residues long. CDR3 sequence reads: CASSRGQGGTNQPQHF. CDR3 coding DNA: TGTGCCAGCAGCCGAGGACAGGGTGGAACAAATCAGCCCCAGCATTTT.

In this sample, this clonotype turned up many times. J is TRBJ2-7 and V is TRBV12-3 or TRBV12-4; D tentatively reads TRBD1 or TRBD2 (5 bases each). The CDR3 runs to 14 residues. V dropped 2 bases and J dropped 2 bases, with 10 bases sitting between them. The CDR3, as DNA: TGTGCCAGCAGTTTATGGGACCGAGCCTACGAGCAGTACTTC. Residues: CASSLWDRAYEQYF.

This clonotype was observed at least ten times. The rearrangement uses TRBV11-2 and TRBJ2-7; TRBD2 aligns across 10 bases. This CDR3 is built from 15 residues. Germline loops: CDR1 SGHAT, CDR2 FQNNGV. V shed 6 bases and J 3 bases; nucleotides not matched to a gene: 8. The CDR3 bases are TGTGCCAGCAGTTTCACTAGCGGGACAGACTACGAGCAGTACTTC. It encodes CASSFTSGTDYEQYF.

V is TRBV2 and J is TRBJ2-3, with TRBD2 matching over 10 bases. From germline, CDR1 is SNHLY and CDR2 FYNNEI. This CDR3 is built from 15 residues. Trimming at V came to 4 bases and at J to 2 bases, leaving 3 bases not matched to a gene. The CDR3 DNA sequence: TGTGCCAGCAGTGTAAGCGGGAGGGTCACAGATACGCAGTATTTT. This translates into CASSVSGRVTDTQYF. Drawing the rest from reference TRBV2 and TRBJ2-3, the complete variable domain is EPEVTQTPSHQVTQMGQEVILRCVPISNHLYFYWYRQILGQKVEFLVSFYNNEISEKSEIFDDQFSVERPDGSNFTLKIRSTKLEDSAMYFCASSVSGRVTDTQYFGPGTRLTVL.

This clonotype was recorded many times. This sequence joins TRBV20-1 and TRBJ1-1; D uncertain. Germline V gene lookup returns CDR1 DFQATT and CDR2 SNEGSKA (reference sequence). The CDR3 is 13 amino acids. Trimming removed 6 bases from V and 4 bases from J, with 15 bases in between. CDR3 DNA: TGCAGTGCCCCTAATACGATTGGCACTGAAGCTTTCTTT. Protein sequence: CSAPNTIGTEAFF.

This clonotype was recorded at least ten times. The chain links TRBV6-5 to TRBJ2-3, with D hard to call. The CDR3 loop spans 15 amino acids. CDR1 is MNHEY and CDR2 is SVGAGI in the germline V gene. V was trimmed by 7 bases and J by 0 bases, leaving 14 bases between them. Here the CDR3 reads CASNHRLTSTDTQYF. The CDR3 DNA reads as TGTGCCAGCAATCACCGACTCACTAGCACAGATACGCAGTATTTT.

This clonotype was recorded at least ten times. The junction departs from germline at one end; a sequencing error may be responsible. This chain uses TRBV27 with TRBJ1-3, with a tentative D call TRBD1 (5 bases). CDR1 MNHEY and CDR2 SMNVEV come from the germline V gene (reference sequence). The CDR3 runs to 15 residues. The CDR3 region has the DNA TGTGCCAGCAGTTTGGGACGGTTCTCTGGGAACACCATATATTTT. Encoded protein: CASSLGRFSGNTIYF.

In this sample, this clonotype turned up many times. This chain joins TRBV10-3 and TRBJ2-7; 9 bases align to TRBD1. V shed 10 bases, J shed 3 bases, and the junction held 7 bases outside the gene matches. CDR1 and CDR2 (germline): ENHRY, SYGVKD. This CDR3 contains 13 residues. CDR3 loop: CATRPGQGYEQYF. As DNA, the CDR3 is TGTGCCACCCGACCGGGACAGGGCTACGAGCAGTACTTC.

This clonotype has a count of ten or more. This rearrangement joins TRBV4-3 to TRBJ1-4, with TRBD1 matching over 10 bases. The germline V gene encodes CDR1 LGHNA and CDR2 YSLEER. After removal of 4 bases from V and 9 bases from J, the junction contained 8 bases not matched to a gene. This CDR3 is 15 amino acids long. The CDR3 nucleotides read TGCGCCAGCAGCCGGACCGGGACAGGGGTTCAAAAACTGTTTTTT. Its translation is CASSRTGTGVQKLFF.

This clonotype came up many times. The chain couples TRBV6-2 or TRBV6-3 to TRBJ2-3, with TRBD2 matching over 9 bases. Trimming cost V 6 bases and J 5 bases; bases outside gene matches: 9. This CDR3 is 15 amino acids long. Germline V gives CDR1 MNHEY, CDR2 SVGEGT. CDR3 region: CASSPRVAGEDTQYF. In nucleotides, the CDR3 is TGTGCCAGCAGCCCCCGGGTAGCGGGAGAAGATACGCAGTATTTT.

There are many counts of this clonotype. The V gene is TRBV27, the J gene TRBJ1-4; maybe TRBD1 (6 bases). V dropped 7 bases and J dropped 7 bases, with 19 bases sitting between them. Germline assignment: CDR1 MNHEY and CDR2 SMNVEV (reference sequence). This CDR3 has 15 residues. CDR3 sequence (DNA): TGTGCCAGCACTAAATGGGGCAGGGGCGGTGAAAAACTGTTTTTT. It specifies CASTKWGRGGEKLFF.

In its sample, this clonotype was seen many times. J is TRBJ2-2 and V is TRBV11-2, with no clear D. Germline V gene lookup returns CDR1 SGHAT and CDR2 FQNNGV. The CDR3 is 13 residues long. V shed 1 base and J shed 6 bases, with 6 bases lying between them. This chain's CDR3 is CASSLVLAGELFF. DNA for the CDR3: TGTGCCAGCAGCTTAGTCCTAGCCGGGGAGCTGTTTTTT.

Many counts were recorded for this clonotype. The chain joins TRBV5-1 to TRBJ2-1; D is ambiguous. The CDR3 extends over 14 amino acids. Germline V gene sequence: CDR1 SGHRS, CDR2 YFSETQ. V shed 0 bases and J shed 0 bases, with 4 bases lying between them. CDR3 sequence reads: CASSLDLSYNEQFF. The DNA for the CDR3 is TGCGCCAGCAGCTTGGACCTCTCCTACAATGAGCAGTTCTTC. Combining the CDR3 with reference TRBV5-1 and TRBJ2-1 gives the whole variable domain KAGVTQTPRYLIKTRGQQVTLSCSPISGHRSVSWYQQTPGQGLQFLFEYFSETQRNKGNFPGRFSGRQFSNSRSEMNVSTLELGDSALYLCASSLDLSYNEQFFGPGTRLTVL.

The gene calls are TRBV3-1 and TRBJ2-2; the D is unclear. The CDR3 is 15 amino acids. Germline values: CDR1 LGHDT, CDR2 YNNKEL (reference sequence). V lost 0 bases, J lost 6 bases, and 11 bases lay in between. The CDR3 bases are TGTGCCAGCAGCCAAGATAGGCTACTCTCCGGGGAGCTGTTTTTT. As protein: CASSQDRLLSGELFF. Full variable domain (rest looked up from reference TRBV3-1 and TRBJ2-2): DTAVSQTPKYLVTQMGNDKSIKCEQNLGHDTMYWYKQDSKKFLKIMFSYNNKELIINETVPNRFSPKSPDKAHLNLHINSLELGDSAVYFCASSQDRLLSGELFFGEGSRLTVL.

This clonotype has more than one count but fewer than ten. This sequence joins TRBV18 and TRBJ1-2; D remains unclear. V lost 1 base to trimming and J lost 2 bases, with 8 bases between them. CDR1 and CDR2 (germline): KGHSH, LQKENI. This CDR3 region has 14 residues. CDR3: CASSPQMDNYGYTF. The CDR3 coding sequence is TGTGCCAGCTCACCACAGATGGACAACTATGGCTACACCTTC.

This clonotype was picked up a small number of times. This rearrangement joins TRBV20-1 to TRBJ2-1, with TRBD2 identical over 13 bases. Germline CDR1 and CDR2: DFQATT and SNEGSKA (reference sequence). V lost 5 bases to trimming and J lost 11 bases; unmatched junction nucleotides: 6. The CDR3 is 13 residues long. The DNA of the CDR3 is TGCAGTGCTGGGGGACTAGCGGGGCGAAAGCAGTTCTTC. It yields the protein CSAGGLAGRKQFF.

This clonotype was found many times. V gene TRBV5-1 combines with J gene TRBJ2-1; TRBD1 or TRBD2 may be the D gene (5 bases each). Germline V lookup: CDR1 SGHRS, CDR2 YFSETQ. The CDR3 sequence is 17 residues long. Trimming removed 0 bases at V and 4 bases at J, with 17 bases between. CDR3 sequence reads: CASSLVGTPSPYNEQFF. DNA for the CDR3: TGCGCCAGCAGCTTGGTGGGGACCCCCTCTCCTTACAATGAGCAGTTCTTC.